This TCR beta chain emerged from a study of CXCR3-negative and CXCR3-positive naive CD8 T cells. Study as a whole: Summed over all libraries, TRB reads came to 130 million to 150 million, with about 1.5 +/- 0.3 million per library. Findings and limits, study-wide: Naive cells that were CXCR3-positive had more hydrophobic TRB CDR3s (compared with CXCR3-negative naive cells). CXCR3-negative and CXCR3-positive naive cells shared comparable TRBV-TRBJ usage, but memory cells did not.

The germline V gene has CDR1 SGHKS and CDR2 YYEKEE (reference sequence). The CDR3 extends over 14 amino acids. Worth noting for this clonotype: No antigen is known for it.

The authors prepared UMI-labeled TRB cDNA libraries by 5' RACE. TCRdb reanalyzed the 5' RACE reads, giving one entry per CDR3 protein sequence and no DNA. This specimen shows roughly 130,000 distinct CDR3 sequences; the ten leading clones hold roughly 0.6%. This TCR was recovered from a human donor in good health. Some clones in this sample may be carry-over from other donors' samples. Sequencing was done on a sample of naive CXCR3+ CD8+ T cells from blood. Subset given: CD45RO-CCR7+CD27+CD95- naive CD8+ T cells expressing CXCR3 (TNR3+). The chain carries TRBV5-5 and TRBJ2-1; the TRBD2 assignment by TCRdb is unverifiable without DNA. The CDR3 region is CASSFRGDYNEQFF.